This is a list of T cell receptor beta chains from one sample in a study of OX40 agonist ivuxolimab in advanced cancers. Clones were read by immunoSEQ multiplex PCR, and TCRdb kept only the in-frame ones, dropping some. The sample records tens of thousands of clones, approximately 83% being singletons. This specimen was CD4+ or CD8+ T cells sorted from blood, taken in a trial of the OX40 agonist ivuxolimab. These receptors were collected from an adult with an advanced solid tumor such as melanoma, head and neck, liver or kidney cancer. Both conserved end residues are part of each CDR3. A D gene is named only where the DNA matches it firmly. Expanded clones get a size class; other rows say once, few or many, or leave the size out.

D gene	clone size	V gene	J gene	CDR3 DNA	CDR3 protein
-	-	TRBV30	TRBJ2-7	TGTGCCTGGAGCAGGGGGGAACTCTACGAGCAGTACTTC	CAWSRGELYEQYF
-	-	TRBV19	TRBJ2-1	TGTGCCAGCGCCTCTATTTGGAATGAGCAGTTCTTC	CASASIWNEQFF
TRBD1	-	TRBV6-5	TRBJ2-3	TGTGCCAGCCGCCGCCCAGGACAGGGGGGGGATACGCAGTATTTT	CASRRPGQGGDTQYF
-	-	TRBV19	TRBJ1-1	TGTGCCAGTAGTATATCCCAGGGCACTGAAGCTTTCTTT	CASSISQGTEAFF
TRBD1	-	TRBV6-1	TRBJ2-7	TGTGCCAGCAGCCCTGACAGGGGTGGCGAGCAGTACTTC	CASSPDRGGEQYF
TRBD1	-	TRBV6-6	TRBJ1-1	TGTGCCAGCAGTGGACAGGGCGTAGGCACTGAAGCTTTCTTT	CASSGQGVGTEAFF
TRBD1	-	TRBV28	TRBJ2-5	TGTGCCAGCAGGACAGGGGTAGTGGAGACCCAGTACTTC	CASRTGVVETQYF
-	-	TRBV7-2	TRBJ1-2	TGTGCCAGCAGCGGTGAGGGCTGGATCTATGGCTACACCTTC	CASSGEGWIYGYTF
-	-	TRBV6-6	TRBJ2-5	TGTGCCAGCAGTTCCCGGGCGATGGAGGAGACCCAGTACTTC	CASSSRAMEETQYF
-	-	TRBV7-2	TRBJ2-3	TGTGCCAGCAGCTTAGACGGGGCCAGGGATACGCAGTATTTT	CASSLDGARDTQYF
-	-	TRBV5-6	TRBJ1-1	TGTGCCAGCGGTCCGGGACACAGGAACACTGAAGCTTTCTTT	CASGPGHRNTEAFF
-	-	TRBV27	TRBJ2-3	TGTGCCAGCAGTTTGGAAGAACAGGGTGACACAGATACGCAGTATTTT	CASSLEEQGDTDTQYF
TRBD2	-	TRBV11-2	TRBJ2-1	TGTGCCAGCAGCGTCAGCCGGGGGGGGGCGTCGTTCTTC	CASSVSRGGASFF
-	-	TRBV14	TRBJ2-2	TGTGCCAGCAGCCGCCTTGCCCTCGCGAACACCGGGGAGCTGTTTTTT	CASSRLALANTGELFF
-	-	TRBV10-2	TRBJ1-1	TGCGCCAGCAGTGAGAAGGCTGAACGGGGGGCTTTCTTT	CASSEKAERGAFF
-	-	TRBV19	TRBJ1-3	TGTGCCAGTAGTATAGGGAGAGGACTCGGAAACACCATATATTTT	CASSIGRGLGNTIYF
TRBD2	-	TRBV5-4	TRBJ2-5	TGTGCCAGCAGCCGTGGGGGGGGGATGAGGAAAGAGACCCAGTACTTC	CASSRGGGMRKETQYF
-	-	TRBV25-1	TRBJ1-1	TGTGCCAGCAGTGAATGGGGGGGGCAAAAGTCTACTGAAGCTTTCTTT	CASSEWGGQKSTEAFF
TRBD1	few	TRBV19	TRBJ1-2	TGTGCCAGTAGTGGACCGGCGGGGACAGGGGACTATGGCTACACCTTC	CASSGPAGTGDYGYTF
TRBD1	medium-sized	TRBV4-1	TRBJ1-2	TGCGCCAGCAGCCAAGGGGACAGCCAACCCTTCTATGGCTACACCTTC	CASSQGDSQPFYGYTF
-	-	TRBV5-1	TRBJ2-1	TGCGCCAGCAGCTTGGAGGGACGCCGCGTCGGTACGGAGCAGTTCTTC	CASSLEGRRVGTEQFF
-	-	TRBV6-6	TRBJ1-6	TGTGCCAGCCTGCCGGGGGGGGATAATTCACCCCTCCACTTT	CASLPGGDNSPLHF
TRBD1	-	TRBV4-1	TRBJ1-2	TGCGCCAGCAGCAGACAGGGGGAGAACTATGGCTACACCTTC	CASSRQGENYGYTF
-	-	TRBV6-1	TRBJ2-5	TGTGCCAGCAGACAGGGTACTAGGTGGGAGACCCAGTACTTC	CASRQGTRWETQYF
-	-	TRBV29-1	TRBJ1-5	TGCAGCGTCCTGATGGGACACACCAATCAGCCCCAGCATTTT	CSVLMGHTNQPQHF
TRBD1	medium-sized	TRBV4-1	TRBJ1-2	TGCGCCAGCAGCCAGGGACTACAGGGGGCCCGGGGCTACACCTTC	CASSQGLQGARGYTF
-	-	TRBV27	TRBJ1-4	TGTGCCAGCAGTTTAGGGGGTTCTAATGAAAAACTGTTTTTT	CASSLGGSNEKLFF
-	-	TRBV27	TRBJ1-5	TGTGCCAGCAGTGGACAGAATAGCAATCAGCCCCAGCATTTT	CASSGQNSNQPQHF
TRBD1	-	TRBV7-3	TRBJ2-1	TGTGCCAGCAGCTTCGGACAGGGGAGGCCTAATGAGCAGTTCTTC	CASSFGQGRPNEQFF
-	-	TRBV5-4	TRBJ1-2	TGTGCCAGCAGTCCTGGGGGAGGGGCAACTCGCGGCTACACCTTC	CASSPGGGATRGYTF
-	few	TRBV10-3	TRBJ2-4	TGTGCCATCAGCGACAGCATTCTAGCCAAAAACATTCAGTACTTC	CAISDSILAKNIQYF
-	once	TRBV5-6	TRBJ1-4	TGTGCCAGCAGCCTAGGGCCCGACGCAGCTAATGAAAAACTGTTTTTT	CASSLGPDAANEKLFF
-	-	TRBV9	TRBJ2-7	TGTGCCAGCAGCGTAGGGGCAGGACCAGCCTACGAGCAGTACTTC	CASSVGAGPAYEQYF
-	-	TRBV4-2	TRBJ1-1	TGTGCCAGCAGCCCCAGTGACAGGCCAGAGAACACTGAAGCTTTCTTT	CASSPSDRPENTEAFF
-	-	TRBV6-5	TRBJ1-2	TGTGCCAGCAGTTACCTAGGCTATGGCTACACCTTC	CASSYLGYGYTF
-	-	TRBV5-4	TRBJ1-6	TGTGCCAGCAGCTTGGCCACGGGACACATTAATTCACCCCTCCACTTT	CASSLATGHINSPLHF
-	once	TRBV6-1	TRBJ1-2	TGTGCCAGCAGAGAGACACTTAACTATGGCTACACCTTC	CASRETLNYGYTF
-	-	TRBV19	TRBJ2-7	TGTGCCAGTAGTAAGCCCGGGACGAGCTCCTACGAGCAGTACTTC	CASSKPGTSSYEQYF
-	-	TRBV6-5	TRBJ2-7	TGTGCCAGCAGTTACTCTGTTCCCCACGAGCAGTACTTC	CASSYSVPHEQYF
-	-	TRBV7-9	TRBJ1-5	TGTGCCAGCAGCTTTTATAGCAATCAGCCCCAGCATTTT	CASSFYSNQPQHF
TRBD2	-	TRBV4-2	TRBJ2-3	TGTGCCAGCAGCCAAGATGGGCCCCGGAGCGGGGGTCTGAGTGATACGCAGTATTTT	CASSQDGPRSGGLSDTQYF
TRBD1	few	TRBV14	TRBJ2-7	TGTGCCAGCAGCCAACACACTTGGGACAGGGCCCTTTACGAGCAGTACTTC	CASSQHTWDRALYEQYF
TRBD2	medium-sized	TRBV6-1	TRBJ2-7	TGTGCCAGCAGTGGCATCGGGGGGGCCCACGAGCAGTACTTC	CASSGIGGAHEQYF
-	-	TRBV5-1	TRBJ1-2	TGCGCCAGCAGCTTGGTAGCAGGTTCTAACTATGGCTACACCTTC	CASSLVAGSNYGYTF
-	-	TRBV5-4	TRBJ1-1	TGTGCCAGCAGCTTGTTGTCAGGTCAGGGGACTGAAGCTTTCTTT	CASSLLSGQGTEAFF
TRBD1	medium-sized	TRBV19	TRBJ1-5	TGTGCCAGTAGTATAGCCCTGGACAGGAATCAGCCCCAGCATTTT	CASSIALDRNQPQHF
-	-	TRBV5-1	TRBJ1-4	TGCGCCAGCAGCTTGGGGGGACAACAACATGAAAAACTGTTTTTT	CASSLGGQQHEKLFF
-	few	TRBV7-8	TRBJ2-1	TGTGCCAGCAGTCCCACGACACTTCACAATGAGCAGTTCTTC	CASSPTTLHNEQFF
TRBD1	-	TRBV18	TRBJ2-7	TGTGCCAGCTCACCAAGGGACAGGGGATACGAGCAGTACTTC	CASSPRDRGYEQYF
-	-	TRBV7-2	TRBJ1-1	TGTGCCAGCAGCTTAGAGTTAAACACTGAAGCTTTCTTT	CASSLELNTEAFF
-	-	TRBV5-1	TRBJ2-3	TGCGCCAGCAGCTTTTCCACTAGGGATACGCAGTATTTT	CASSFSTRDTQYF
-	-	TRBV2	TRBJ2-7	TGTGCCAGCGGCACTACAGGGCTCGAGCAGTACTTC	CASGTTGLEQYF
TRBD1	-	TRBV2	TRBJ2-5	TGTGCCAGCAGGCTGGGACAGAACCAAGAGACCCAGTACTTC	CASRLGQNQETQYF
-	-	TRBV11-2	TRBJ1-3	TGTGCCAGCAGCTTAGATCGAGTAAACACCATATATTTT	CASSLDRVNTIYF